Listed below are T cell receptor beta chains from one sample, sequenced in a study of tumor-infiltrating lymphocytes in glioblastoma multiforme. Using its own MiXCR run on the multiplex PCR reads, TCRdb lists one record per CDR3 protein. The profile shows around 10,000 distinct CDR3 sequences, about 65% of them singletons. Specimen: brain tumor tissue. The origin of the receptors is a male donor with glioblastoma. Each CDR3 is given with its conserved first and last residue. A D gene is named only where the DNA matches it firmly. The size entry is marked missing in some rows and otherwise reads once, few, many or a size class.

CDR3nt,CDR3aa,j_gene,v_gene,d_gene,abundance
TGTGCCAGCAGCCTGGGACTAGCGGGGGACATTCAGTACTTC,CASSLGLAGDIQYF,TRBJ2-4,TRBV11-3,TRBD2,-
TGTGCGAGCAGTGACCAACCACCCCTCCACTTT,CASSDQPPLHF,TRBJ1-6,TRBV6-1,-,once
TGCGCCAGCAGCGCCGGACAGGGGGGTAGAAATGGCTACACCTTC,CASSAGQGGRNGYTF,TRBJ1-2,TRBV5-1,TRBD1,-
TGCGGCGCTGGTCGACCGGGACTAGCGGGAATGAATGAGCAGTTCTTC,CGAGRPGLAGMNEQFF,TRBJ2-1,TRBV20-1,TRBD2,-
TGTGCCAGCAGTTACTCGGTTGGCGGGAGCCAGATCCTGTACTTC,CASSYSVGGSQILYF,TRBJ2-5,TRBV6-5,TRBD2,-
TGTGCCAGCAGCTTTAGGGATCGGGCACAGGGTGGAGATTTC,CASSFRDRAQGGDF,TRBJ2-1,TRBV11-2,-,-
TGCAGTGCCGCAGTGCGGGATCCCTACGAGCAGTACTTC,CSAAVRDPYEQYF,TRBJ2-7,TRBV20-1,-,-
TGCGCTAGCAGCCAAATTCCGATGGAGATCTCTGGGGCCAACGTCCTGACTTTC,CASSQIPMEISGANVLTF,TRBJ2-6,TRBV4-1,-,-
TGTGCCAGCAGCTTAGATTGGTCACCAGATACTCCGTTTTTT,CASSLDWSPDTPFF,TRBJ2-3,TRBV11-2,-,-
TGTGCCAGCAACCTCGGGGTCGGGGAGCTGTTTTTT,CASNLGVGELFF,TRBJ2-2,TRBV9,-,few
TGTGCCAGCAGCATGGGACAGCTTGGTTATGGCTACACCTTC,CASSMGQLGYGYTF,TRBJ1-2,TRBV5-6,TRBD1,medium-sized
TGCGCCAGCAGCCTTCCCGGAGATATGCAGTATTTT,CASSLPGDMQYF,TRBJ2-3,TRBV12-3/TRBV12-4,-,-
TGTGCCTGGACTAGCGGATTAAGCTCTGGGGCCAACGTCCTGACTTTC,CAWTSGLSSGANVLTF,TRBJ2-6,TRBV30,TRBD2,many
TGTGCCAGCATTCCCGGACTAGCGGGGACCTACGAGCAGTACTTC,CASIPGLAGTYEQYF,TRBJ2-7,TRBV6-2/TRBV6-3,TRBD2,once
TGTGCCACCAGTGATTCCCTTTGGGGTACTGAGCAGTTCTTC,CATSDSLWGTEQFF,TRBJ2-1,TRBV24-1,-,many
TGTGCCAGCAGGTCGGGAGGGGTGGTACCGGGACTAGCATCCTATGAGCAGTTCTTC,CASRSGGVVPGLASYEQFF,TRBJ2-1,TRBV2,TRBD2,few
TGTGCCAGCAGCTCAGGTCTAGAGTCCGGGGAGCTGTTTTTT,CASSSGLESGELFF,TRBJ2-2,TRBV11-2,-,-
TGTGCCAGCAGCTACGGGTCGGGCTTCGGTGAGCGGTTCTTC,CASSYGSGFGERFF,TRBJ2-1,TRBV6-5,-,-
TGTGCCAGCCACAGCCCAATGAACGCTGAAGCTTTCTTT,CASHSPMNAEAFF,TRBJ1-1,TRBV2,-,few
TGCGCCGACAGAGAGGCAGGGGCCGGGGCAGATACGCAGTATTTT,CADREAGAGADTQYF,TRBJ2-3,TRBV10-2,-,-
TGCAGTGCTAAGGGGCCAGGGGCCTCTCTGAACACTGAAGCTTTCTTT,CSAKGPGASLNTEAFF,TRBJ1-1,TRBV20-1,-,once
TGCAGTGCTAGTTGCCCCGGACTAGAGGGAGGGTCGAGTAGCACAGATACGCAGTATTTT,CSASCPGLEGGSSSTDTQYF,TRBJ2-3,TRBV20-1,TRBD2,-
TGCAGCGTTGCCCCGGGGGATACGCAGTATTTT,CSVAPGDTQYF,TRBJ2-3,TRBV29-1,-,-
TGTGCCAGCAGACGGGTCAATGAGCAGTTCTTC,CASRRVNEQFF,TRBJ2-1,TRBV5-5,-,-
TGTGCCAGCATTTTGACTACTGGCTACAATGAGCAGTTCTTC,CASILTTGYNEQFF,TRBJ2-1,TRBV28,-,-
TGCAATGCTAGGGGGAACACCGAAGCTTCCTTT,CNARGNTEASF,TRBJ1-1,TRBV20-1,-,few
TGTGCCAGCAGCCCAGGACAGGGGGCTGGAAACACCATATATTTT,CASSPGQGAGNTIYF,TRBJ1-3,TRBV11-2,TRBD1,-
TGCAGCGTTCCCTCGGACAGCCAAGAGACCCAGTACTTC,CSVPSDSQETQYF,TRBJ2-5,TRBV29-1,-,-
TGTGCCAGCAGCGCCGGACACTATAAATCACCCCTCAACTTT,CASSAGHYKSPLNF,TRBJ1-6,TRBV11-2,-,-
TGCGCCAGCAGCGAGGGACTAGCGGGAGTAGACGGGGAGCTGTTTTTT,CASSEGLAGVDGELFF,TRBJ2-2,TRBV5-1,TRBD2,medium-sized
TGCGCCAGCAGCTCCCGAGCCAGCTCTGGGGCCAATGTCCTGACTTTC,CASSSRASSGANVLTF,TRBJ2-6,TRBV5-1,-,-
TGTGCCAGCACTCCAGGCGGGCAGGGACTCACCGGGGAGCTGTTTTTT,CASTPGGQGLTGELFF,TRBJ2-2,TRBV28,-,-
TGTGCCTGTACAGGGTGCTCTGGGGCCAACGTCCTGACTTTC,CACTGCSGANVLTF,TRBJ2-6,TRBV30,-,large
TGCGCCAGCAGCCTCGGGAGGAGGGTGGTCGATACGCAGTATTTT,CASSLGRRVVDTQYF,TRBJ2-3,TRBV5-1,TRBD2,once
TGTGCCAGCTCACCGAGGGAACGGGCAAACTATGGCTACACCTTC,CASSPRERANYGYTF,TRBJ1-2,TRBV18,-,many
TGCAGTGCTAGGCAGGGGAGGGGTCAGCCCCAGCATTTT,CSARQGRGQPQHF,TRBJ1-5,TRBV20-1,-,-
TGTGCCAGCAGCTTGCAGGGGAAAGAGCAGTTCTTC,CASSLQGKEQFF,TRBJ2-1,TRBV11-2,-,-
TGCAGTGCTAGAGAGGACAGTGGGCCTGTTGCCGCTTTCTTT,CSAREDSGPVAAFF,TRBJ1-1,TRBV20-1,-,-
TGCGCCAGCAGCCAAGAAACTGCGGGGTTCTACGAGCAGTACTTC,CASSQETAGFYEQYF,TRBJ2-7,TRBV4-1,-,medium-sized
TGTGCCAGCGGGGCGGGGAATTCACCCCTCCACTTT,CASGAGNSPLHF,TRBJ1-6,TRBV6-5,-,medium-sized
TGTGCCAGCAGTTATTCAGTCTATAGCAATCAGCCCCAGCATTTT,CASSYSVYSNQPQHF,TRBJ1-5,TRBV6-6,-,-
TGCAGTGTTAGCAAATTCGGGAGTACGGCCGTCGAGCAATACTTC,CSVSKFGSTAVEQYF,TRBJ2-7,TRBV20-1,-,-
TGTGCCAGCAGTTACTCTAGCGGGGGGAACAATGAGCTGTTCTTC,CASSYSSGGNNELFF,TRBJ2-1,TRBV6-2/TRBV6-3,TRBD2,few
TGTGCCAGCAGCCTAACCGTGGCAGATACGCAGTATTTT,CASSLTVADTQYF,TRBJ2-3,TRBV11-2,-,-
TGCGCCAGCAGGGTGGGGGACAATGAGCAGTTCTTC,CASRVGDNEQFF,TRBJ2-1,TRBV13,-,-
TGCAGCGTTGATGGCGCTAGCGGATACAATGAGCAGTTCTTC,CSVDGASGYNEQFF,TRBJ2-1,TRBV29-1,TRBD2,-
TGTGCCAGCAGCTTTGTAACGTTTGGGGCCAACGTCCTGACTTTC,CASSFVTFGANVLTF,TRBJ2-6,TRBV11-1,-,many
TGTGCCAGCAGTTACTCAGGCGGGGCTCTTTACAATGAGCAGTTCTTC,CASSYSGGALYNEQFF,TRBJ2-1,TRBV6-2/TRBV6-3,-,medium-sized
TGTGCCAACTGTCAAGAGGGGACAGGGGGGGGCTCCTACGAGCAGTACTTC,CANCQEGTGGGSYEQYF,TRBJ2-7,TRBV4-2,TRBD1,-
TGTGCCAGCAGCGGCGGATCGAACACTGAAGCTTTCTTT,CASSGGSNTEAFF,TRBJ1-1,TRBV11-3,-,-
TGCAGAGTTGCCAGGGACAGAAAATCACCCATCCACTTT,CRVARDRKSPIHF,TRBJ1-6,TRBV29-1,TRBD1,-
TGTGCCAGCAGCGCTGGTCTGGGGGGGAACGAGCAGTACTTC,CASSAGLGGNEQYF,TRBJ2-7,TRBV12-3/TRBV12-4,TRBD2,-
TGCGCCAGCAGCCAAGGACTCACGAGCAATCAGCCCCAGCATTTT,CASSQGLTSNQPQHF,TRBJ1-5,TRBV4-1,-,medium-sized
TGTACCAAACGGCATGTGAACACTGAAGCTTTCTTT,CTKRHVNTEAFF,TRBJ1-1,TRBV12-3/TRBV12-4,-,-
TGTGCCAGCAGCAACCACAGGGATGGCAATCAGCCCCAGCATTTT,CASSNHRDGNQPQHF,TRBJ1-5,TRBV6-6,-,medium-sized